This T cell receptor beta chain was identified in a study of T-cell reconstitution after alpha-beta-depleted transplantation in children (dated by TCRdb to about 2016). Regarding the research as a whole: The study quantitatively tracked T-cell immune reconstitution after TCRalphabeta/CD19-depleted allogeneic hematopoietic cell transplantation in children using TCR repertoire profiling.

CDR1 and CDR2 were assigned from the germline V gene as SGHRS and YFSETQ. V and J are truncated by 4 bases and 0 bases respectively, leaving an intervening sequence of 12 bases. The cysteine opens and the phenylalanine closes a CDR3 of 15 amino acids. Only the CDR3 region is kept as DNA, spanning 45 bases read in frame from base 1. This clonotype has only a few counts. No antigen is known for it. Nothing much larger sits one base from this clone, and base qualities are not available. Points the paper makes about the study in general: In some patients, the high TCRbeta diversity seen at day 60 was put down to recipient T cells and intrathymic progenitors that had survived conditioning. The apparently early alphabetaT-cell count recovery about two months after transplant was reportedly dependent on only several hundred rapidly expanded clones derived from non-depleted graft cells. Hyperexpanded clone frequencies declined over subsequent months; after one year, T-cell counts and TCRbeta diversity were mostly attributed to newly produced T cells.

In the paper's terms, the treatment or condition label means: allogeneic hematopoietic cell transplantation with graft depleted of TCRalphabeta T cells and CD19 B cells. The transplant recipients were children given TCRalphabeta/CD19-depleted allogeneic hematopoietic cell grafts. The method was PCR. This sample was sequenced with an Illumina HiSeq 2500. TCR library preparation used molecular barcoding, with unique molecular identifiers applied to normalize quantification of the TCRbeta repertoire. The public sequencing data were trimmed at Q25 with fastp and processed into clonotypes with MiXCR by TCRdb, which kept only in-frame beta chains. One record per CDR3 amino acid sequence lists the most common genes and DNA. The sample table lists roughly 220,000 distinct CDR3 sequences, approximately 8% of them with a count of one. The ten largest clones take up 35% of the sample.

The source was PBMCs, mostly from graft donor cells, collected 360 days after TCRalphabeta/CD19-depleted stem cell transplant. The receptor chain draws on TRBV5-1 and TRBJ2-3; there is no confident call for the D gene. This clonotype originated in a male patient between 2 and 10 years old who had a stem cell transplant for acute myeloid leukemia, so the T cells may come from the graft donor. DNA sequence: TGCGCCAGCAGCCGCCGGGCCGGTAGCACAGATACGCAGTATTTT. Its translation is CASSRRAGSTDTQYF.